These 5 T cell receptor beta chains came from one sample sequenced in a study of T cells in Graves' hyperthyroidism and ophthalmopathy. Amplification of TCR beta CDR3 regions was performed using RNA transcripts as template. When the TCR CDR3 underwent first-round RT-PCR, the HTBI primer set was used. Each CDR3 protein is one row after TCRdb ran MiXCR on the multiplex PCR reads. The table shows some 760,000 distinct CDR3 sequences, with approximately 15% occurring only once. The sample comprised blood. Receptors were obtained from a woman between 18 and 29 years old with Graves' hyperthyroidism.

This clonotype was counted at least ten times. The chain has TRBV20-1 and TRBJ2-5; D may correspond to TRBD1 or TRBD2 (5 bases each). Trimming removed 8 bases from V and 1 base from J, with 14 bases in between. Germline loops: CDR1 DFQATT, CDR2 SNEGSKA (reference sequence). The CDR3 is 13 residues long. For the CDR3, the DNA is TGCAGTTCGCGGGTGACAGTCCAAGAGACCCAGTACTTC. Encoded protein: CSSRVTVQETQYF.

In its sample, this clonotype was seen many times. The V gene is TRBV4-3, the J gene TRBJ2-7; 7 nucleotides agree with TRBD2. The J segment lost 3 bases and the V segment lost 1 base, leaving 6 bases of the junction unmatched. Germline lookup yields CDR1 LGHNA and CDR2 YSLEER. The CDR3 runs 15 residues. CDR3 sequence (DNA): TGCGCCAGCAGCCAAGTCTATGGGAGGGACTACGAGCAGTACTTC. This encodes CASSQVYGRDYEQYF.

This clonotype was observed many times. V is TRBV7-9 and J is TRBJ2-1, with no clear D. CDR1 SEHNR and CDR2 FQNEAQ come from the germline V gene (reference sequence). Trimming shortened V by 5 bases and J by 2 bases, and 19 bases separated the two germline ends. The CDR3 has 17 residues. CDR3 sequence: CASSHRWAHHTYNEQFF. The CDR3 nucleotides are TGTGCCAGCAGCCACCGGTGGGCGCACCATACCTACAATGAGCAGTTCTTC.

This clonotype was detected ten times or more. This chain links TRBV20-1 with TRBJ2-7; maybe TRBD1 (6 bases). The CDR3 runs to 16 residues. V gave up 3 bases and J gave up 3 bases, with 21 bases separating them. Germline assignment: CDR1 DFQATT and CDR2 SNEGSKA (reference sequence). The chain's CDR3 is CSASPFRGPTRYEQYF. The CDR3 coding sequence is TGCAGTGCTAGCCCCTTCAGGGGCCCTACGCGCTACGAGCAGTACTTC.

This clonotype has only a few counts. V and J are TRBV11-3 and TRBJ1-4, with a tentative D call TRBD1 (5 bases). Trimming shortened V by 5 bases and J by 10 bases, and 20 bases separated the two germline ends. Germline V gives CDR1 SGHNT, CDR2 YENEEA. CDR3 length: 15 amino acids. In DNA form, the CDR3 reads TGTGCCAGCAGCCGCCGAGGGGCAGGGCAAGGAAAACTGTTTTTT. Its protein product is CASSRRGAGQGKLFF. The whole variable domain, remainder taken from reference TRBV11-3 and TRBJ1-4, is EAGVVQSPRYKIIEKKQPVAFWCNPISGHNTLYWYLQNLGQGPELLIRYENEEAVDDSQLPKDRFSAERLKGVDSTLKIQPAELGDSAVYLCASSRRGAGQGKLFFGSGTQLSVL.